These 31 T cell receptor beta chains were sequenced from one sample in a study of T-cell reconstitution after alpha-beta-depleted transplantation in children. The authors prepared the TCRbeta library with unique molecular identifiers. TCRdb used MiXCR to reprocess the PCR reads, holding one entry per CDR3 protein. The table records over 100,000 distinct CDR3 sequences, around 10% of them present only once. Source: PBMCs, taken before TCRalphabeta/CD19-depleted stem cell transplant. The receptors were sampled from a boy between 2 and 10 years old with acute lymphoblastic leukemia, due to receive a stem cell transplant.

This clonotype was seen ten or more times. The CDR3 sequence is CASSLALAGVTYEQFF. For the CDR3, the DNA is TGCGCCAGCAGCTTGGCCCTAGCGGGAGTAACTTATGAGCAGTTCTTC. The chain employs TRBV5-1 and TRBJ2-1, with 10 bases aligning to TRBD2. This CDR3 is 16 amino acids long. Germline values: CDR1 SGHRS, CDR2 YFSETQ. Germline trimming cut 0 bases from V and 8 bases from J; bases unmatched to any gene: 8.

This clonotype appeared a few times. The V and J genes are TRBV7-6 and TRBJ1-2; D might be TRBD1 (6 bases). Germline CDR1 reads SGHVS; CDR2 reads FNYEAQ. The germline V and J ends were trimmed by 5 bases and 8 bases, with 21 bases remaining between them. This CDR3 is 15 amino acids long. CDR3: CASSPTPGQREGYTF. CDR3 bases: TGTGCCAGCAGCCCAACCCCGGGACAAAGAGAGGGCTACACCTTC.

This clonotype occurred many times. DNA for the CDR3: TGCAGCGTTTCGATCGGGGGGAGCTCCTACGAGCAGTACTTC. Translated, it gives CSVSIGGSSYEQYF. V gene TRBV29-1 combines with J gene TRBJ2-7, with 7 positions matching TRBD2. This CDR3 contains 14 residues. Trimming took 5 bases from V and 0 from J; bases not matched to a gene: 7. Germline V gene data show CDR1 as SQVTM and CDR2 as ANQGSEA.

This clonotype was counted only a few times. The V call is TRBV6-5, the J call TRBJ2-2; D might be TRBD2 (5 bases). CDR1 MNHEY and CDR2 SVGAGI come from the germline V gene. This CDR3 contains 15 residues. V lost 4 bases, J lost 1 base, and 10 bases lay in between. CDR3 amino acids: CASSFTSLNTGELFF. The CDR3 DNA reads TGTGCCAGCAGTTTTACTAGTTTGAACACCGGGGAGCTGTTTTTT.

This clonotype was observed a few times. The V call is TRBV6-1, the J call TRBJ2-5; 13 bases agree with TRBD2. The CDR3 spans 16 residues. Germline V gives CDR1 MNHNS, CDR2 SASEGT. Germline trimming cut 4 bases from V and 4 bases from J; bases unmatched to any gene: 6. CDR3 protein: CASSGPTSGGTETQYF. CDR3 nucleotides: TGTGCCAGCAGTGGCCCGACTAGCGGGGGGACAGAGACCCAGTACTTC.

This clonotype was recorded many times. The rearrangement uses TRBV20-1 and TRBJ2-7; 7 bases line up with TRBD1. The germline CDR1 and CDR2 sequences are DFQATT and SNEGSKA (reference sequence). This CDR3 is built from 13 residues. J gave up 7 bases and V 1 base, and 7 bases lay outside the gene matches. The CDR3 DNA is TGCAGTGCTAGAGTGGCACAGGGGTGGGAGCAGTACTTC. Translating it yields CSARVAQGWEQYF.

This clonotype was seen repeatedly, ten times or more. The rearrangement links TRBV20-1 to TRBJ2-1, with 8 bases lining up with TRBD2. Germline values: CDR1 DFQATT, CDR2 SNEGSKA (reference sequence). V trimming: 0 bases; J trimming: 4 bases; junction bases outside the gene matches: 5. This CDR3 spans 15 amino acids. CDR3: CSARDGTSGYNEQFF. CDR3 DNA sequence: TGCAGTGCTAGAGATGGAACTAGCGGTTACAATGAGCAGTTCTTC.

V and J are TRBV20-1 and TRBJ2-7, with D possibly being TRBD1 (5 bases). The CDR3 sequence is 14 residues long. Germline lookup yields CDR1 DFQATT and CDR2 SNEGSKA (reference sequence). Trimming shortened V by 0 bases and J by 2 bases, and 11 bases separated the two germline ends. The CDR3: CSARDRDSPYEQYF. The CDR3 bases are TGCAGTGCTAGAGATAGAGACAGCCCCTACGAGCAGTACTTC.

This clonotype was detected many times. This chain joins TRBV7-3 and TRBJ2-1; D may be TRBD1 or TRBD2 (5 bases each). The V end was cut by 2 bases, the J end by 6 bases, with 8 bases between. Germline CDR1 SGHTA, CDR2 FQGTGA. The CDR3 consists of 13 residues. The CDR3 reads CASSLGGVNEQFF. The CDR3 bases are TGTGCCAGCAGCTTAGGGGGAGTCAATGAGCAGTTCTTC.

This clonotype was picked up a small number of times. The chain uses TRBV5-1 and TRBJ2-1; weak D call: TRBD2 (6 bases). The CDR3 is made up of 15 amino acids. V lost 0 bases to trimming and J lost 11 bases, with 18 bases between them. The germline V gene encodes CDR1 SGHRS and CDR2 YFSETQ. The CDR3 loop is CASSLEWGLSNQQFF. The CDR3 DNA follows: TGCGCCAGCAGCTTGGAGTGGGGACTTTCCAACCAGCAGTTCTTC. The entire variable domain, with the rest obtained from reference TRBV5-1 and TRBJ2-1, is as follows: KAGVTQTPRYLIKTRGQQVTLSCSPISGHRSVSWYQQTPGQGLQFLFEYFSETQRNKGNFPGRFSGRQFSNSRSEMNVSTLELGDSALYLCASSLEWGLSNQQFFGPGTRLTVL.

This clonotype was seen a handful of times. The chain has TRBV7-2 and TRBJ1-1; D is ambiguous. This CDR3 has 15 amino acids. Per the germline V gene, CDR1 is SGHTA and CDR2 is FQGNSA. Trimming stripped 5 bases from V and 5 bases from J, with 18 bases between. The DNA for the CDR3 is TGTGCCAGCAGCCGGCCGGGGAGCTTAGGGACTGAAGCTTTCTTT. Encoded protein: CASSRPGSLGTEAFF.

The chain couples TRBV7-9 to TRBJ2-2; D is ambiguous. Trimming took off 5 bases at V and 0 bases at J, with 13 bases between the two ends. There are 16 residues in the CDR3. Germline values: CDR1 SEHNR, CDR2 FQNEAQ (reference sequence). In nucleotides, the CDR3 is TGTGCCAGCAGCCCTCCAGGTCACCCGAACACCGGGGAGCTGTTTTTT. Encoded protein: CASSPPGHPNTGELFF.

The J gene is TRBJ1-5, the V gene TRBV5-1, with TRBD1 identical over 9 bases. Per the germline V gene, CDR1 is SGHRS and CDR2 is YFSETQ. The length of the CDR3 is 16 residues. V dropped 0 bases and J dropped 4; count of bases not matched to a gene: 5. DNA of the CDR3: TGCGCCAGCAGCTTGGAGCCGGGACAGGGTAATCAGCCCCAGCATTTT. As protein: CASSLEPGQGNQPQHF.

This clonotype appeared many times. This chain uses TRBV5-6 with TRBJ1-5; 8 nucleotides align to TRBD1. This CDR3 is 14 amino acids long. The germline CDR1 and CDR2 sequences are SGHDT and YYEEEE. The V gene end was trimmed by 4 bases and the J gene end by 6 bases; junction bases not matched to a gene: 6. In nucleotides, the CDR3 is TGTGCCAGCAGCCAGCAGGGGGCCTCTCAGCCCCAGCATTTT. Translated, it gives CASSQQGASQPQHF. The full variable domain, rest sourced from reference TRBV5-6 and TRBJ1-5, is DAGVTQSPTHLIKTRGQQVTLRCSPKSGHDTVSWYQQALGQGPQFIFQYYEEEERQRGNFPDRFSGHQFPNYSSELNVNALLLGDSALYLCASSQQGASQPQHFGDGTRLSIL.

CDR3 residues: CSARGGPHAHQETQYF. The CDR3 DNA reads as TGCAGTGCTAGAGGGGGACCCCATGCCCACCAAGAGACCCAGTACTTC. The rearrangement uses TRBV20-1 and TRBJ2-5, with D tentatively TRBD1 or TRBD2 (5 bases each). From germline, CDR1 is DFQATT and CDR2 SNEGSKA (reference sequence). The V end was cut by 1 base, the J end by 0 bases, with 15 bases between. The CDR3 extends over 16 amino acids.

This clonotype showed up just a few times. The J gene is TRBJ2-1, the V gene TRBV9; unclear D gene. This CDR3 spans 18 amino acids. V lost 3 bases to trimming and J lost 0 bases, with 19 bases between them. Germline CDR1 is SGDLS and CDR2 is YYNGEE. The CDR3: CASSGTPDGKSSYNEQFF. For the CDR3, the DNA is TGTGCCAGCAGCGGCACCCCTGACGGCAAGAGCTCCTACAATGAGCAGTTCTTC.

V is TRBV11-1 and J is TRBJ2-1; no clear D. The CDR3 is made up of 18 amino acids. Per the germline V gene, CDR1 is SGHAT and CDR2 is FQDESV (reference sequence). V lost 2 bases, J lost 0 bases, and 17 bases lay in between. CDR3 protein: CASSLTGRWGFSYNEQFF. The CDR3 region has the DNA TGTGCCAGCAGCTTAACCGGTCGTTGGGGATTCTCCTACAATGAGCAGTTCTTC.

This clonotype was detected many times. The chain couples TRBV18 to TRBJ2-1; 11 bases fit TRBD2. Per the germline V gene, CDR1 is KGHSH and CDR2 is LQKENI. The CDR3 has 15 amino acids. Trimming at V came to 6 bases and at J to 2 bases, leaving 3 bases not matched to a gene. CDR3 bases: TGTGCCAGCTCCTCGACTAGCGGGACCTACAATGAGCAGTTCTTC. The encoded protein is CASSSTSGTYNEQFF.

This chain joins TRBV13 and TRBJ2-5, with 8 bases fitting TRBD1. Trimming cost V 4 bases and J 3 bases; bases outside gene matches: 10. The CDR3 loop spans 16 amino acids. Per germline, CDR1 PRHDT and CDR2 FYEKMQ (reference sequence). The CDR3 bases are TGTGCCAGCAGCTCCAGGGGGCGAATCAGTAAAGAGACCCAGTACTTC. This sequence encodes CASSSRGRISKETQYF.

This clonotype has ten or more counts. This sequence joins TRBV12-3 or TRBV12-4 and TRBJ2-6; D unclear. The V and J ends lost 3 bases and 0 bases respectively, with 6 bases between them. The CDR3 has 15 amino acids. CDR3 sequence: CASSLSVSGANVLTF. The CDR3 bases are TGTGCCAGCAGTTTGAGCGTCTCTGGGGCCAACGTCCTGACTTTC.

This clonotype was seen a handful of times. The chain is built from TRBV12-3 or TRBV12-4 and TRBJ2-2; TRBD1 matches 10 bases. Trimming took 6 bases from V and 4 from J; bases not matched to a gene: 5. There are 15 residues in the CDR3. CDR3 sequence: CASSGQGGFTGELFF. DNA of the CDR3: TGTGCCAGCAGCGGACAGGGGGGGTTCACCGGGGAGCTGTTTTTT.

This clonotype occurred many times. This chain joins TRBV20-1 and TRBJ2-4; 9 positions match TRBD2. Germline assignment: CDR1 DFQATT and CDR2 SNEGSKA (reference sequence). The junction had 4 bases not matched to a gene; V was cut back by 3 bases and J by 7 bases. This CDR3 spans 13 amino acids. The CDR3 sequence: CSASGGRANIQYF. The CDR3, as DNA: TGCAGTGCTAGTGGCGGGAGGGCGAACATTCAGTACTTC.

This clonotype occurred many times. V is TRBV12-3 or TRBV12-4 and J is TRBJ2-1; D tentatively reads TRBD1 or TRBD2 (5 bases each). Trimming took 5 bases from V and 9 from J, leaving 11 bases between them. The CDR3 consists of 12 residues. DNA of the CDR3: TGTGCCAGCAGTCCTCGAGGGGCTGAGCAGTTCTTC. Protein sequence: CASSPRGAEQFF.

This chain uses TRBV5-1 with TRBJ2-1; D is perhaps TRBD1 or TRBD2 (5 bases each). Germline CDR1 SGHRS, CDR2 YFSETQ. The V end was cut by 2 bases, the J end by 4 bases, with 16 bases between. This CDR3 is 16 amino acids long. The CDR3 region has the DNA TGCGCCAGCAGCTTTGCCTTACCGGGACCTTACAATGAGCAGTTCTTC. Translated: CASSFALPGPYNEQFF.

Ten or more counts support this clonotype. V is TRBV11-1 and J is TRBJ2-6; 7 nucleotides agree with TRBD1. This CDR3 contains 19 residues. V lost 5 bases, J lost 8 bases, and 21 bases stayed unmatched. Germline CDR1 is SGHAT and CDR2 is FQDESV (reference sequence). DNA for the CDR3: TGTGCCAGCAGCGGGTGGACAGGTGTAAGGGCAGGTGGAACCAACGTCCTGACTTTC. This codes for CASSGWTGVRAGGTNVLTF.

This clonotype was recorded a few times. It is unclear where the CDR3 begins or ends on the DNA, so no DNA is shown, and the CDR3 is as TCRdb lists it. The rearrangement joins TRBV10-1 to TRBJ2-2; the table assigns TRBD2, which was not confirmed against the DNA. The CDR3 is 19 residues long, counting both termini. Per the germline V gene, CDR1 is WNHNN and CDR2 is SYGVQD (reference sequence). This CDR3 reads CASSTFGAGPSGGTGELFF.

The chain is built from TRBV7-8 and TRBJ2-3; D call uncertain. V was clipped by 7 bases and J by 3 bases, with 11 bases between them. The length of the CDR3 is 13 residues. The germline CDR1 and CDR2 sequences are SGHVS and FQNEAQ. The CDR3 loop reads CASTLGLTDTQYF. In DNA form, the CDR3 reads TGTGCCAGCACCTTGGGGTTAACAGATACGCAGTATTTT.

This clonotype was observed a handful of times. The J gene is TRBJ2-1, the V gene TRBV27; 12 bases align to TRBD2. This CDR3 is built from 15 residues. CDR1 MNHEY and CDR2 SMNVEV come from the germline V gene (reference sequence). V lost 6 bases, J lost 3 bases, and 3 bases stayed unmatched. CDR3 sequence (DNA): TGTGCCAGCAGCGGGACTAGCGGGCGCTACAATGAGCAGTTCTTC. Its protein is CASSGTSGRYNEQFF.

This chain's CDR3 is CASSLARGGEAFF. The CDR3 bases are TGTGCCAGCAGCTTGGCCAGGGGGGGTGAAGCTTTCTTT. V usage is TRBV5-6 and J usage is TRBJ1-1, with 7 bases aligning to TRBD1. V was pared by 0 bases and J by 7 bases, with 3 bases of the junction left unmatched. CDR1 is SGHDT, CDR2 YYEEEE, per germline. The CDR3 spans 13 residues.

V and J are TRBV5-1 and TRBJ2-1; TRBD2 is a possible D gene (5 bases). The CDR3 is 13 amino acids. The germline V and J ends were trimmed by 0 bases and 8 bases, with 9 bases remaining between them. Germline assignment: CDR1 SGHRS and CDR2 YFSETQ. The CDR3: CASSLGLYDEQFF. The CDR3 nucleotides are TGCGCCAGCAGCTTGGGACTATATGATGAGCAGTTCTTC.

The chain employs TRBV6-1 and TRBJ2-3, with D possibly TRBD2 on 7 matching bases. The CDR3 runs 15 residues. The germline CDR1 and CDR2 sequences are MNHNS and SASEGT. V was trimmed by 6 bases and J by 0 bases, leaving 13 bases between them. Here the CDR3 reads CASSRSGTSTDTQYF. The DNA of the CDR3 is TGTGCCAGCAGCAGGAGCGGGACAAGCACAGATACGCAGTATTTT.